Here is one T cell receptor (beta chain) with its context. What it binds is not known. The method was immunoSEQ multiplex PCR; TCRdb's version includes in-frame clones alone and lacks a portion of them. The table includes some 60,000 clones, roughly nine tenths detected once. CDR3 length: 15 amino acids. V dropped 0 bases and J dropped 4; count of bases not matched to a gene: 5. Germline CDR1 SGHDN, CDR2 FVKESK. The sample belongs to a study of OX40 agonist ivuxolimab in advanced cancers. Turning to the study itself: Every patient in dose escalation had hepatocellular carcinoma, melanoma, renal cell or head and neck cancer.

Study-level points and caveats: CD4+ and CD8+ T cells in blood underwent clonal expansion by week 6 at 0.1 to 3.0 mg/kg. Relative to CD4+ cells, CD8+ T cells on average had more expanded clones. Some of the nonresponding patients also showed low levels of normalized T-cell clonal expansion.

The TCR sequence derives from an adult with an advanced solid tumor such as melanoma, head and neck, liver or kidney cancer. The chain links TRBV14 to TRBJ2-5; TRBD1 matches at 7 bases. The material sequenced was CD4+ or CD8+ T cells sorted from blood, taken in a trial of the OX40 agonist ivuxolimab. In nucleotides, the CDR3 is TGTGCCAGCAGCCAAGAGATAGGGGGCACAGAGACCCAGTACTTC. Translation: CASSQEIGGTETQYF.